A selection of T cell receptor beta chains follows, all from one sample in a study of cytomegalovirus exposure and HLA in healthy donors. Only in-frame clones appear in the TCRdb table, and some are missing; sequencing was by immunoSEQ multiplex PCR. The sample has approximately 200,000 clones; more than 60% are singletons. What was sequenced was PBMCs. The receptors originated from a man aged 35-49 years in good health and CMV-seronegative. Both conserved end residues are part of each CDR3. The D gene is left open where the match is weak. For some rows the clone size is stated as once, few or many, or as a class when expanded; others skip it.

v_gene	j_gene	abundance	d_gene	CDR3nt	CDR3aa
TRBV25-1	TRBJ1-1	NA	TRBD1	TGTGCCAGCAGCGGACAGGGAGTTCGTGAAGCTTTCTTT	CASSGQGVREAFF
TRBV18	TRBJ2-5	NA	TRBD1	TGTGCCAGCTCACCACTTAAGGACAGGGAGACCCAGTACTTC	CASSPLKDRETQYF
TRBV7-2	TRBJ2-2	NA	TRBD2	TGTGCCAGCAGCCCCCGAGGACTAGTAAACACCGGGGAGCTGTTTTTT	CASSPRGLVNTGELFF
TRBV30	TRBJ2-1	NA	TRBD2	TGTGCCTGGAGTGTACTAGCGGGAAATGAGCAGTTCTTC	CAWSVLAGNEQFF
TRBV5-4	TRBJ1-1	once	NA	TGTGCCAGCAGAGACAGAGCTATGAACACTGAAGCTTTCTTT	CASRDRAMNTEAFF
TRBV4-1	TRBJ2-4	NA	NA	TGCGCCAGCAGCCAAGTCGGACAGCTAGTAGCCAAAAACATTCAGTACTTC	CASSQVGQLVAKNIQYF
TRBV19	TRBJ1-2	NA	NA	TGTGCCAGTAGTACCCCGGGACATATGAACTATGGCTACACCTTC	CASSTPGHMNYGYTF
TRBV7-2	TRBJ2-3	NA	NA	TGTGCCAGCAAGGGGCGGAACACAGATACGCAGTATTTT	CASKGRNTDTQYF
TRBV5-1	TRBJ2-5	NA	TRBD2	TGCGCCAGCAGCTTGGGGCCCGGGACTAGCGGGGGGGCGACAGAGACCCAGTACTTC	CASSLGPGTSGGATETQYF
TRBV4-1	TRBJ2-7	NA	NA	TGCGCCAGCAGCCAGTCGCCAGGAGGGGAGCAGTACTTC	CASSQSPGGEQYF
TRBV6-1	TRBJ1-5	NA	NA	TGTGCCAGCAGTCTGAGACAGCCCCAGCATTTT	CASSLRQPQHF
TRBV6-5	TRBJ2-1	NA	TRBD1	TGTGCCAGCAGCCCCGGGACAGGGGTCAATGAGCAGTTCTTC	CASSPGTGVNEQFF
TRBV2	TRBJ1-5	NA	NA	TGTGCCAGCAGTGGCGCTTTTAGCAATCAGCCCCAGCATTTT	CASSGAFSNQPQHF
TRBV28	TRBJ2-7	NA	NA	TGTGCCAGCAGTTTCAACGGACATCCTTCACCCTACGAGCAGTACTTC	CASSFNGHPSPYEQYF
TRBV4-1	TRBJ2-3	few	TRBD2	TGCGCCAGCAGCCAAGTGAGTCGGCGGGAGGGCCAATATTTT	CASSQVSRREGQYF
TRBV25-1	TRBJ1-2	NA	NA	TGTGCCAGCAGTCCCCACCTGAGCGATGGCTACACCTTC	CASSPHLSDGYTF
TRBV7-2	TRBJ1-2	NA	NA	TGTGCCAGCAGCATAGGGACAACGACTAACTATGGCTACACCTTC	CASSIGTTTNYGYTF
TRBV4-1	TRBJ1-1	NA	TRBD1	TGCGCCAGCAGCCGGACCACAGGGGGTCGTACTGAAGCTTTCTTT	CASSRTTGGRTEAFF
TRBV2	TRBJ2-5	NA	NA	TGTGCCAGCAGTGAAAAGGCTAGTTTGTCCGAGACCCAGTACTTC	CASSEKASLSETQYF
TRBV4-1	TRBJ2-4	once	TRBD1	TGCGCCAGCAGCCAAAGCCGGGACAGGGCCGATCTAGCCAAAAACATTCAGTACTTC	CASSQSRDRADLAKNIQYF
TRBV19	TRBJ2-7	NA	TRBD1	TGTGCCAGCACCGGGACAGGGGGTATAGGCAAGCAGTACTTC	CASTGTGGIGKQYF
TRBV5-6	TRBJ1-2	once	NA	TGTGCCAGCAGCCCGCGCCGACAGGCCCTCGGCTCTCGCTACACCTTC	CASSPRRQALGSRYTF
TRBV5-1	TRBJ2-3	NA	TRBD2	TGCGCCAGCAGCCCCCGACTAGCGAGTAGCACAGATACGCAGTATTTT	CASSPRLASSTDTQYF
TRBV5-1	TRBJ2-7	NA	NA	TGCGCCAGCAGGGACAGAGCTAACTACGAGCAGTACTTC	CASRDRANYEQYF
TRBV7-2	TRBJ2-7	once	TRBD1	TGTGCCAGCAGCTTGGGACAGCGTTCCTACGAGCAGTACTTC	CASSLGQRSYEQYF
TRBV28	TRBJ1-5	NA	NA	TGTGCCAGCAGTTTCGGGTTGGCAGGGAGGAACCAGCCCCAGCATTTT	CASSFGLAGRNQPQHF
TRBV9	TRBJ2-7	NA	NA	TGTGCCAGCAGCGTAGTCCCAGGGGCCTACGAGCAGTACTTC	CASSVVPGAYEQYF
TRBV2	TRBJ1-2	few	NA	TGTGCCAGCAGTGCCGCGAACTATGGCTACACCTTC	CASSAANYGYTF
TRBV12-5	TRBJ1-6	NA	TRBD1	TGTGCTAGTGGCCCCCCCGGGACAGGGGAGGCTGTAATCCACTTT	CASGPPGTGEAVIHF
TRBV30	TRBJ1-5	NA	NA	TGTGCCTGGAGTAAAGGGGGCAATCAGCCCCAGCATTTT	CAWSKGGNQPQHF
TRBV7-9	TRBJ2-1	once	TRBD2	TGTGCCAGCAGCTACGGGACTAGCGTGAACAATGAGCAGTTCTTC	CASSYGTSVNNEQFF
TRBV4-1	TRBJ2-3	NA	TRBD2	TGCGCCAGCAGCCAAGACGATCTGACTAGCGGGGAAACAGATACGCAGTATTTT	CASSQDDLTSGETDTQYF
TRBV28	TRBJ1-1	NA	NA	TGTGCCAGCAGTTTGCGGCTTGAAGCTTTCTTT	CASSLRLEAFF
TRBV29-1	TRBJ2-7	NA	TRBD1	TGCAGCGGGACAGGCAACTCCTACGAGCAGTACTTC	CSGTGNSYEQYF
TRBV6-5	TRBJ2-5	few	NA	TGTGCCAGCACCCTCCGGGGGCAAGAGACCCAGTACTTC	CASTLRGQETQYF
TRBV15	TRBJ1-1	once	TRBD1	TGTGCCACCAGAAGGACAGGGGTGAACACTGAAGCTTTCTTT	CATRRTGVNTEAFF
TRBV12-5	TRBJ2-5	few	NA	TGTGCTAGACTCAGGTGGGGGGTGACCCAGTACTTC	CARLRWGVTQYF
TRBV10-3	TRBJ2-5	NA	TRBD1	TGTGCCTCCCGGGACAGAGAAGAGACCCAGTACTTC	CASRDREETQYF
TRBV7-9	TRBJ1-4	NA	TRBD1	TGTGCCAGCAGCCATGGACAGGGAAATGAAAAACTGTTTTTT	CASSHGQGNEKLFF
TRBV9	TRBJ2-1	once	TRBD2	TGTGCCAGCAGCGTAGGAGCGGGAGTTGGGAATGAGCAGTTCTTC	CASSVGAGVGNEQFF
TRBV5-1	TRBJ1-5	NA	NA	TGCGCCAGCAGCTTGGACAGCCTCAATCAGCCCCAGCATTTT	CASSLDSLNQPQHF
TRBV15	TRBJ2-3	NA	TRBD2	TGTGCCACCAGCGTCGGGAGCGGGAGGTCTACAGATACGCAGTATTTT	CATSVGSGRSTDTQYF
TRBV9	TRBJ1-4	NA	TRBD1	TGTGCCAGCAGCAAAACAGGGGGCACTAATGAAAAACTGTTTTTT	CASSKTGGTNEKLFF
TRBV14	TRBJ2-2	NA	NA	TGTGCCAGCAGCCAAGTCGTCAGGGGGGCCGGGGAGCTGTTTTTT	CASSQVVRGAGELFF
TRBV7-6	TRBJ1-4	NA	TRBD1	TGTGCTACAGGGGTGGTTAATGAAAAACTGTTTTTT	CATGVVNEKLFF
TRBV10-2	TRBJ2-5	NA	TRBD2	TGCGCCAGCAGTGGGGGACTAGCGGGAGATGAGACCCAGTACTTC	CASSGGLAGDETQYF
TRBV5-1	TRBJ1-1	NA	NA	TGCGCCAGCAGCTCCTCGGGCCCGAGGGTAGGCGCTTTCTTT	CASSSSGPRVGAFF